The entry that follows covers one TCR beta chain sequence. The antigen remains undetermined. Other DNA sequences in this sample translate to the same CDR3. Trimming stripped 4 bases from V and 1 base from J, with 9 bases between. There are 13 residues in the CDR3. Germline V CDR1 and CDR2: SGDLS, YYNGEE. The naive CD8 subset, CD45RO-negative cells positively selected for CCR7, excluded terminally differentiated effector memory CD45RA+ cells. The entry originates in a study of shared clonotypes between healthy human individuals. Study outcomes and limitations: The naive CD4 repertoires of several donors were compared, and roughly 5% of clonotypes were shared.

TCRdb's copy holds only in-frame clones and misses some; the assay was immunoSEQ multiplex PCR. Of about 600,000 clones in the sample, nearly 97% were seen once. Sequenced sample: naive CD8+ T cells sorted from blood. This sequence originates from a woman in her 30s in good health. V gene TRBV9 combines with J gene TRBJ2-7; perhaps TRBD1 as D (6 bases). CDR3 sequence (DNA): TGTGCCAGCAGCCCCAGGGGATCCTACGAGCAGTACTTC. Translating gives CASSPRGSYEQYF.